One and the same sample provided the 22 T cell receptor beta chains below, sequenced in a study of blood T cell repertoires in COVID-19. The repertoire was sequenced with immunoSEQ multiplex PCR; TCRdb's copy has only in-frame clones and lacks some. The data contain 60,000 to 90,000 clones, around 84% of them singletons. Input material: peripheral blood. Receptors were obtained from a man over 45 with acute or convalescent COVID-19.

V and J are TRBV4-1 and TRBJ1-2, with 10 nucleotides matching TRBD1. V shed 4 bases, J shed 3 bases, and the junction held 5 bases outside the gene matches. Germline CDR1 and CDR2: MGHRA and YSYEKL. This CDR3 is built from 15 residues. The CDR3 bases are TGCGCCAGCAGCCCCAGGACAGGGGGAGACTATGGCTACACCTTC. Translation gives CASSPRTGGDYGYTF.

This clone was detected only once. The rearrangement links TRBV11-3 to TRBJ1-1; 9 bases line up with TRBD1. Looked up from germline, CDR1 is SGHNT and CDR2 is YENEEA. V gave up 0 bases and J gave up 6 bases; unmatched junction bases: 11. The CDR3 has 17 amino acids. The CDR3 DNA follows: TGTGCCAGCAGCTTAGATCGTCCCCGACAGGGGGGTTCTGAAGCTTTCTTT. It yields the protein CASSLDRPRQGGSEAFF.

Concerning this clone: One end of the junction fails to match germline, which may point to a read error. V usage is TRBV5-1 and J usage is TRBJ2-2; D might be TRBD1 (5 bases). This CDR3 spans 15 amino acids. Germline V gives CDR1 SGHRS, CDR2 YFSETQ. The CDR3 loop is CASSLDTTNTGELFF. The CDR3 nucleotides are TGCGCCAGCAGTTTGGACACAACCAACACCGGGGAGCTGTTTTTT. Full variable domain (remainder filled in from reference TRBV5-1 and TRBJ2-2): KAGVTQTPRYLIKTRGQQVTLSCSPISGHRSVSWYQQTPGQGLQFLFEYFSETQRNKGNFPGRFSGRQFSNSRSEMNVSTLELGDSALYLCASSLDTTNTGELFFGEGSRLTVL.

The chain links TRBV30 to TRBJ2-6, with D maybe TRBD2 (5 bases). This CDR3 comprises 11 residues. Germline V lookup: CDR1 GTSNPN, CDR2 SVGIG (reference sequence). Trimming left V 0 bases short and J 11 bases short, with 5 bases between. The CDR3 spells CAWSVGDVLTF. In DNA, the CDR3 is TGTGCCTGGAGTGTCGGGGACGTCCTGACTTTC.

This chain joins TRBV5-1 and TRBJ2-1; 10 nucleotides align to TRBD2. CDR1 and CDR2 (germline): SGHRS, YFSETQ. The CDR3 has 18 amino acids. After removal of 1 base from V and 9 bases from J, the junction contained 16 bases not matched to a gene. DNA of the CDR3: TGCGCCAGCAGCTTGCAGCCTAGCGGGGGAGATCTACAAGGTGAGCAGTTCTTC. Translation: CASSLQPSGGDLQGEQFF.

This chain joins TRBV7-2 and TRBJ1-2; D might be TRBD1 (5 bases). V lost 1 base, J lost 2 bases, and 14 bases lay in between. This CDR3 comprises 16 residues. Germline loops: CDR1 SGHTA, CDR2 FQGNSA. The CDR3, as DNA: TGTGCCAGCAGCTTAGGGGGGACGGGAGAGAACTATGGCTACACCTTC. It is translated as CASSLGGTGENYGYTF.

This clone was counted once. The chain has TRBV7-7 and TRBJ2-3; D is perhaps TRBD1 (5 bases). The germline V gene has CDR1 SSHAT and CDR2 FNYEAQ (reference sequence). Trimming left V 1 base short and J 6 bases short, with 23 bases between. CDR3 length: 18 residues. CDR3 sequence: CASSLDRASRMGPDTQYF. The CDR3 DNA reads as TGTGCCAGCAGCTTAGATAGGGCGAGCCGCATGGGGCCGGATACGCAGTATTTT.

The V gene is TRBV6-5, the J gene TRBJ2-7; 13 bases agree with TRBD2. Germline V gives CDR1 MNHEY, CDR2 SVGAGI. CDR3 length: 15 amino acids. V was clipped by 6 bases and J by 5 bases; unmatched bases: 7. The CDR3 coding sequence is TGTGCCAGCAGCGAGGGGACTAGCGGGACGAACGAGCAGTACTTC. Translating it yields CASSEGTSGTNEQYF.

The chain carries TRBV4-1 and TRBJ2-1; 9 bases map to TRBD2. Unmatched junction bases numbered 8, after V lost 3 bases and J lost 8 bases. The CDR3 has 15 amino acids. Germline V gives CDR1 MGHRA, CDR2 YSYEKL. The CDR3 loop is CASSQWASGDHEQFF. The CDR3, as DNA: TGCGCCAGCAGCCAGTGGGCTAGCGGGGACCATGAGCAGTTCTTC.

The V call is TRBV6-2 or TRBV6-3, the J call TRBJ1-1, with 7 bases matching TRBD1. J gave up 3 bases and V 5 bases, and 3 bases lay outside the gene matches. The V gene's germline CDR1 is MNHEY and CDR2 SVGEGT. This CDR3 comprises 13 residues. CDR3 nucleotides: TGTGCCAGCAGTAGCGACAGGGACACTGAAGCTTTCTTT. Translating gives CASSSDRDTEAFF.

The CDR3 DNA reads as TGTGCCAGCAGACCGCGGGGCTTGGGCAATCAGCCCCAGCATTTT. This sequence encodes CASRPRGLGNQPQHF. The rearrangement uses TRBV28 and TRBJ1-5; tentatively, D is TRBD1 (5 bases). Trimming shortened V by 6 bases and J by 2 bases, and 14 bases separated the two germline ends. Looked up from germline, CDR1 is MDHEN and CDR2 is SYDVKM. The CDR3 totals 15 residues.

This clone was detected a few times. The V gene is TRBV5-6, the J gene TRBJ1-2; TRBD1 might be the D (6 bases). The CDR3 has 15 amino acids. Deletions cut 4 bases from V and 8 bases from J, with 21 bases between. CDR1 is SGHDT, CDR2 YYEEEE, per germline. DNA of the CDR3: TGTGCCAGCAGCGTCCTTCAGGGGTCAGCTATAGGCTACACCTTC. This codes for CASSVLQGSAIGYTF.

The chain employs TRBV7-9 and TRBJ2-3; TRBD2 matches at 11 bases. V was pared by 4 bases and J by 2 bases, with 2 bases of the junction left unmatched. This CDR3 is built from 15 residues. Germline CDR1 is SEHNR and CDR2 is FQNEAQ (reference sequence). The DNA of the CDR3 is TGTGCCAGCAGCTCACTAGCGGGGGCCACAGATACGCAGTATTTT. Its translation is CASSSLAGATDTQYF.

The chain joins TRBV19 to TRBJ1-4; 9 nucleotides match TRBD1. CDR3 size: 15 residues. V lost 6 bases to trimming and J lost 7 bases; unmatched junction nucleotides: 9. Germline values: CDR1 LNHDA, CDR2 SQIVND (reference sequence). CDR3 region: CASRPQQGAGEKLFF. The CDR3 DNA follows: TGTGCCAGTAGACCTCAACAGGGGGCAGGTGAAAAACTGTTTTTT.

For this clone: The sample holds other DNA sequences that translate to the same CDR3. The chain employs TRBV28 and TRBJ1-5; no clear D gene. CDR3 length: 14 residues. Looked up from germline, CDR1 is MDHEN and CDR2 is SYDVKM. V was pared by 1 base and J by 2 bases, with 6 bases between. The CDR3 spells CASSLSGGNQPQHF. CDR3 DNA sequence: TGTGCCAGCAGTTTATCCGGGGGCAATCAGCCCCAGCATTTT.

The CDR3 loop reads CASTDWRDSYEQYF. The DNA of the CDR3 is TGTGCCAGCACCGACTGGCGGGACTCCTACGAGCAGTACTTC. The V call is TRBV27, the J call TRBJ2-7; TRBD2 is a possible D gene (6 bases). The CDR3 sequence is 14 residues long. Germline V gene sequence: CDR1 MNHEY, CDR2 SMNVEV (reference sequence). V was cut by 7 bases and J by 0 bases, with 13 bases left in between.

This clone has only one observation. The CDR3 coding sequence is TGTGCCAGCAGTTTAATGGGACTAGCGGGTGGGTACAATGAGCAGTTCTTC. It encodes CASSLMGLAGGYNEQFF. V gene TRBV27 combines with J gene TRBJ2-1; 12 nucleotides agree with TRBD2. The CDR3 spans 17 residues. Germline V CDR1 and CDR2: MNHEY, SMNVEV (reference sequence). V shed 2 bases and J 4 bases; nucleotides not matched to a gene: 6.

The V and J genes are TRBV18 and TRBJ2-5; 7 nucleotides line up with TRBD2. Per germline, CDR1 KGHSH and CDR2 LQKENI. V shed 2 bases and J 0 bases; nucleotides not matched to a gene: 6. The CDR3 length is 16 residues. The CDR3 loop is CASSPYTGRYQETQYF. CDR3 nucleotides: TGTGCCAGCTCACCATATACCGGGAGGTACCAAGAGACCCAGTACTTC.

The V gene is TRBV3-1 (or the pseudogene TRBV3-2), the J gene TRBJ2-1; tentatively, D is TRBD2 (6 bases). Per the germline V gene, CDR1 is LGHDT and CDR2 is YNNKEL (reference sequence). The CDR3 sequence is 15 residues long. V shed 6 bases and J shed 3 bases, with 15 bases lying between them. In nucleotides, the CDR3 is TGTGCCAGCAGTCCTGGGGTGGGGGGCTACAATGAGCAGTTCTTC. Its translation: CASSPGVGGYNEQFF.

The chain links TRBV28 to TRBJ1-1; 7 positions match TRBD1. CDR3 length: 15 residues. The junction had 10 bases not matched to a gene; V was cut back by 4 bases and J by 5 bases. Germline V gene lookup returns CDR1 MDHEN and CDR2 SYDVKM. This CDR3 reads CASSSTGAVRTEAFF. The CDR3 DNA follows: TGTGCCAGCAGTTCCACAGGGGCTGTACGGACTGAAGCTTTCTTT.

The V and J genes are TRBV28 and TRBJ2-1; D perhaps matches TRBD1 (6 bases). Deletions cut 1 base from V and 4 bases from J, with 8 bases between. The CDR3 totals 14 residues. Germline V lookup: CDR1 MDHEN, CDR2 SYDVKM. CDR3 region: CASSLSTGYNEQFF. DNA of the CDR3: TGTGCCAGCAGTTTATCCACAGGGTACAATGAGCAGTTCTTC.

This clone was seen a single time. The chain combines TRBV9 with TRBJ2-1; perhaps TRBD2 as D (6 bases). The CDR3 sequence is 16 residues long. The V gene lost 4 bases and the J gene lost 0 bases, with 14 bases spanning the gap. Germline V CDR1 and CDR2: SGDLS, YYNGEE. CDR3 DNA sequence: TGTGCCAGCAGCCCGTTGAGCGGGTACTCCTACAATGAGCAGTTCTTC. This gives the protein CASSPLSGYSYNEQFF.